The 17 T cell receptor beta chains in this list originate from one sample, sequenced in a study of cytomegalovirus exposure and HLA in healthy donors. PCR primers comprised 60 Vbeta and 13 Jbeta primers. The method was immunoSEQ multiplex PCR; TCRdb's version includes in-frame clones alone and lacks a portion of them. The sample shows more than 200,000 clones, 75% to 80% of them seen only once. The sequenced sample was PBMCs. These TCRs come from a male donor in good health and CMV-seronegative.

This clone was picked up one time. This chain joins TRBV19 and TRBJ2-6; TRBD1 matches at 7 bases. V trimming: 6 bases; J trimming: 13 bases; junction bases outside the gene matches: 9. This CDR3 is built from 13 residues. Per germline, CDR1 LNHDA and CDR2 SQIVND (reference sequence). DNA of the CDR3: TGTGCCAGTAGGCCCGGGACAGAAGCTGTCCTGACTTTC. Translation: CASRPGTEAVLTF.

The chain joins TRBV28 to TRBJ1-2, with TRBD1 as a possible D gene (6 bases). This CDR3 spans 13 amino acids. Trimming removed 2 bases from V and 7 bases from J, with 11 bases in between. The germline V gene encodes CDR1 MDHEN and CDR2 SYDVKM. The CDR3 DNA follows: TGTGCCAGCAGTTTAACGACAGGAAGTGGCTACACCTTC. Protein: CASSLTTGSGYTF.

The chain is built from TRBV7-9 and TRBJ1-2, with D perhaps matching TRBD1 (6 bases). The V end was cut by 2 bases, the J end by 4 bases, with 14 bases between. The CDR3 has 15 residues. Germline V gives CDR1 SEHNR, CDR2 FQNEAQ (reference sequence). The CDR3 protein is CASSLWGRGPYGYTF. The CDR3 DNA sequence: TGTGCCAGCAGCTTATGGGGCAGGGGACCCTATGGCTACACCTTC. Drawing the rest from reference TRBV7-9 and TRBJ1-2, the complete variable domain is DTGVSQNPRHKITKRGQNVTFRCDPISEHNRLYWYRQTLGQGPEFLTYFQNEAQLEKSRLLSDRFSAERPKGSFSTLEIQRTEQGDSAMYLCASSLWGRGPYGYTFGSGTRLTVV.

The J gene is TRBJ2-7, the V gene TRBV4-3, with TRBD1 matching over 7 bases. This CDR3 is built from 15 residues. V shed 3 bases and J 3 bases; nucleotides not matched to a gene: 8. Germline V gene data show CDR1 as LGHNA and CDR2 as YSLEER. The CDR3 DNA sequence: TGCGCCAGCAGCCAGAGGGACAGTGGGGGCTACGAGCAGTACTTC. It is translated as CASSQRDSGGYEQYF.

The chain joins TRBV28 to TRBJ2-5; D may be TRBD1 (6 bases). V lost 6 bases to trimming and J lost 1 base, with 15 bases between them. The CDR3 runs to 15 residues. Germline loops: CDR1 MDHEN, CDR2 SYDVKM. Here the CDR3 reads CASSLGQTLQETQYF. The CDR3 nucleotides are TGTGCCAGCAGCCTCGGACAGACCCTCCAAGAGACCCAGTACTTC.

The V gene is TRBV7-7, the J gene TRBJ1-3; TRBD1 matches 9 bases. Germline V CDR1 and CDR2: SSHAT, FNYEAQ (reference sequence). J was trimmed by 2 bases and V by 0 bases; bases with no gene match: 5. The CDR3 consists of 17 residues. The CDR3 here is CASSLAPGQGAGNTIYF. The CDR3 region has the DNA TGTGCCAGCAGCTTAGCCCCGGGACAGGGAGCTGGAAACACCATATATTTT. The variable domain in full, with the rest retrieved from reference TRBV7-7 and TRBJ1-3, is GAGVSQSPRYKVTKRGQDVTLRCDPISSHATLYWYQQALGQGPEFLTYFNYEAQPDKSGLPSDRFSAERPEGSISTLTIQRTEQRDSAMYRCASSLAPGQGAGNTIYFGEGSWLTVV.

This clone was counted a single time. CDR3 protein: CASSLETGGNEKLFF. The CDR3 nucleotides read TGCGCCAGCAGCCTAGAGACAGGGGGGAATGAAAAACTGTTTTTT. V gene TRBV5-1 combines with J gene TRBJ1-4, with TRBD1 matching over 9 bases. The CDR3 consists of 15 residues. With 4 bases clipped from V and 5 bases from J, the junction kept 6 bases outside the gene matches. Germline CDR1 reads SGHRS; CDR2 reads YFSETQ. The complete variable domain, with remaining parts taken from reference TRBV5-1 and TRBJ1-4, reads KAGVTQTPRYLIKTRGQQVTLSCSPISGHRSVSWYQQTPGQGLQFLFEYFSETQRNKGNFPGRFSGRQFSNSRSEMNVSTLELGDSALYLCASSLETGGNEKLFFGSGTQLSVL.

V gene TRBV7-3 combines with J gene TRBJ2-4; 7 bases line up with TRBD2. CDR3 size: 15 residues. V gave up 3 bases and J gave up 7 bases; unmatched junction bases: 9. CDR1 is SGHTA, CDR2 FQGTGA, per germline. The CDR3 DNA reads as TGTGCCAGCAGCTTGACAAGCGGGATTTCTAACATTCAGTACTTC. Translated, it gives CASSLTSGISNIQYF.

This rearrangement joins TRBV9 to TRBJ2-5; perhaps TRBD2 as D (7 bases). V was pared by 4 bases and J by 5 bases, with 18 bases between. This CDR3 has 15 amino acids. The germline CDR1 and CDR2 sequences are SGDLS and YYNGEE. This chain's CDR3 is CASSTYGGPGETQYF. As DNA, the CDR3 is TGTGCCAGCAGCACGTACGGGGGGCCAGGGGAGACCCAGTACTTC. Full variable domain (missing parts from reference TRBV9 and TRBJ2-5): DSGVTQTPKHLITATGQRVTLRCSPRSGDLSVYWYQQSLDQGLQFLIQYYNGEERAKGNILERFSAQQFPDLHSELNLSSLELGDSALYFCASSTYGGPGETQYFGPGTRLLVL.

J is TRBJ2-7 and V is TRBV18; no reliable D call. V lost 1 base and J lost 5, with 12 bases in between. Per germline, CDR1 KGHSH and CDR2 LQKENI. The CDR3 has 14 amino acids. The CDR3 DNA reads TGTGCCAGCTCACCACGGGCTCCCAGCCACGAGCAGTACTTC. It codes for CASSPRAPSHEQYF.

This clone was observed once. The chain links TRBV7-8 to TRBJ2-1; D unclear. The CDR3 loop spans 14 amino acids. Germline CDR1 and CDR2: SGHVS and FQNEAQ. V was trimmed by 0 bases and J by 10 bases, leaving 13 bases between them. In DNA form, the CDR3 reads TGTGCCAGCAGCTTAGCGCTGGTAGCTTGGGAGCAGTTCTTC. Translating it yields CASSLALVAWEQFF. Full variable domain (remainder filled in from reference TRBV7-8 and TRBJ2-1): GAGVSQSPRYKVAKRGQDVALRCDPISGHVSLFWYQQALGQGPEFLTYFQNEAQLDKSGLPSDRFFAERPEGSVSTLKIQRTQQEDSAVYLCASSLALVAWEQFFGPGTRLTVL.

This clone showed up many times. CDR3 nucleotide sequence: TGTGCCAGCAGCCAGGGAGAGGTTTCGGATGGCTACACCTTC. It codes for CASSQGEVSDGYTF. This chain joins TRBV4-2 and TRBJ1-2; no clear D. The CDR3 covers 14 residues. CDR1 and CDR2 from the germline V gene are LGHNA and YNFKEQ. The V and J ends lost 3 bases and 6 bases respectively, with 14 bases between them.

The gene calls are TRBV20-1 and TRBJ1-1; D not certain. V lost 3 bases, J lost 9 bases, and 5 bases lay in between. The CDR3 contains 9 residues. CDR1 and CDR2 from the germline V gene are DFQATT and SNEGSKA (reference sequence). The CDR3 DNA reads TGCAGTGCTAGGACAAAAGCTTTCTTT. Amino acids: CSARTKAFF.

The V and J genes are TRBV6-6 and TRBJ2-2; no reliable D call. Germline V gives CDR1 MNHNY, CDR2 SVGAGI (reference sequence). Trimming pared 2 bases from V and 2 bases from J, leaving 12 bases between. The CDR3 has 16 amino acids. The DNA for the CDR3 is TGTGCCAGCAGTTACGATCCCAGATCAAACACCGGGGAGCTGTTTTTT. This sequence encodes CASSYDPRSNTGELFF.

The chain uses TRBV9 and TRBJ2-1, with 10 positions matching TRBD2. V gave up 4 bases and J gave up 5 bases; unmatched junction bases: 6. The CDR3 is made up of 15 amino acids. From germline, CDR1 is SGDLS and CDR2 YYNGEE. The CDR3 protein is CASSPGTSAHNEQFF. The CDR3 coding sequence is TGTGCCAGCAGCCCGGGGACTAGCGCCCACAATGAGCAGTTCTTC.

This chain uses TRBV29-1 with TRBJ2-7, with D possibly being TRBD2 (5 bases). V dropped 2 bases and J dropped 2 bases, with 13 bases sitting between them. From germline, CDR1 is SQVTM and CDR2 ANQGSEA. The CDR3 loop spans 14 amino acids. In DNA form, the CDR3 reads TGCAGCGTTGAAACAGAGGGCTCCACCTACGAGCAGTACTTC. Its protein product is CSVETEGSTYEQYF.

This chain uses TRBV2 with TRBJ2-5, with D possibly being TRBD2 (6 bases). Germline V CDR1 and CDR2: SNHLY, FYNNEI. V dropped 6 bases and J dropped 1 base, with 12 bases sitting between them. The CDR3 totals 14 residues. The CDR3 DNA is TGTGCCAGCAGCGCCGTGGGGGGCCAAGAGACCCAGTACTTC. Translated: CASSAVGGQETQYF. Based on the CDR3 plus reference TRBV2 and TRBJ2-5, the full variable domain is EPEVTQTPSHQVTQMGQEVILRCVPISNHLYFYWYRQILGQKVEFLVSFYNNEISEKSEIFDDQFSVERPDGSNFTLKIRSTKLEDSAMYFCASSAVGGQETQYFGPGTRLLVL.